The present T cell receptor (beta chain) was sequenced within a study of blood T cell repertoires in COVID-19. On the study more broadly: Acute and convalescent COVID-19 specimens originated in the United States, Italy and Spain. Nucleic acid was either cDNA or gDNA, and it came from T cells, B-cell-depleted T cells, or PBMCs.

Per the authors' pipeline: Amplification of reference gene primers provided the estimated nucleated cell counts. Libraries were prepared by immunoSEQ multiplex PCR; TCRdb keeps only in-frame clonotypes and omits some of them. V and J calls and clone size are as listed in that table; D and trimming were resolved from the DNA. Among approximately 88,000 clones listed, about four fifths were seen once. The CDR3 covers 15 residues. Germline V gives CDR1 SGHVS, CDR2 FNYEAQ. Trimming left V 5 bases short and J 4 bases short, with 15 bases between. The specimen was peripheral blood. The receptor comes from a woman at least 80 years old with active or convalescent COVID-19. The gene calls are TRBV7-6 and TRBJ1-3, with D perhaps matching TRBD1 (5 bases). The CDR3 DNA is TGTGCCAGCAGCCAGGACACGATGTCCGGAAACACCATATATTTT. Residues: CASSQDTMSGNTIYF. The full variable domain, its missing parts supplied by reference TRBV7-6 and TRBJ1-3, is GAGVSQSPRYKVTKRGQDVALRCDPISGHVSLYWYRQALGQGPEFLTYFNYEAQQDKSGLPNDRFSAERPEGSISTLTIQRTEQRDSAMYRCASSQDTMSGNTIYFGEGSWLTVV.